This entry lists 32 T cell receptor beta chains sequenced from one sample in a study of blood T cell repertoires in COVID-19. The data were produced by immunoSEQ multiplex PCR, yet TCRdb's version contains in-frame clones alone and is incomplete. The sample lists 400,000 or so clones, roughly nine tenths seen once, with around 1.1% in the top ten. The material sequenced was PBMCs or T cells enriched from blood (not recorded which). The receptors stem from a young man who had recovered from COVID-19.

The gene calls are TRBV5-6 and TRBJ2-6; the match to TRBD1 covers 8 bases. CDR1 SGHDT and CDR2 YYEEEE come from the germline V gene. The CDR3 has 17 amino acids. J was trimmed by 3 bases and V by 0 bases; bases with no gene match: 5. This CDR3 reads CASSLGTGYYGANVLTF. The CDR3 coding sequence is TGTGCCAGCAGCTTGGGGACAGGGTACTATGGGGCCAACGTCCTGACTTTC.

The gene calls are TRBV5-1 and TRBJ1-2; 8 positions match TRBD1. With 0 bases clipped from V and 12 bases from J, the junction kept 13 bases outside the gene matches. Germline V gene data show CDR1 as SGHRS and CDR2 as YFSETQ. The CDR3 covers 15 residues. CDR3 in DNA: TGCGCCAGCAGCTTGGATCCTGGGACAGGAGGCATCGACACCTTC. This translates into CASSLDPGTGGIDTF. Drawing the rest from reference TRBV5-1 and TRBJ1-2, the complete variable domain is KAGVTQTPRYLIKTRGQQVTLSCSPISGHRSVSWYQQTPGQGLQFLFEYFSETQRNKGNFPGRFSGRQFSNSRSEMNVSTLELGDSALYLCASSLDPGTGGIDTFGSGTRLTVV.

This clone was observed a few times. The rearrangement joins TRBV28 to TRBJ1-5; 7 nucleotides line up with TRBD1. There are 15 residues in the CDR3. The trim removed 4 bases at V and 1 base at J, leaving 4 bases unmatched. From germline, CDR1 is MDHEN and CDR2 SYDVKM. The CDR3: CASSSRQGSNQPQHF. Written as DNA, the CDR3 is TGTGCCAGCAGTTCAAGACAGGGCAGCAATCAGCCCCAGCATTTT. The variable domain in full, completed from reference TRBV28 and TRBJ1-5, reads DVKVTQSSRYLVKRTGEKVFLECVQDMDHENMFWYRQDPGLGLRLIYFSYDVKMKEKGDIPEGYSVSREKKERFSLILESASTNQTSMYLCASSSRQGSNQPQHFGDGTRLSIL.

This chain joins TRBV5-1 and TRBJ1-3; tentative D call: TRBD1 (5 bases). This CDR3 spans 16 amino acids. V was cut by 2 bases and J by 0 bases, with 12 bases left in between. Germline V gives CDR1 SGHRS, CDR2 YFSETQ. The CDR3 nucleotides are TGCGCCAGCAGCTTCTCTGACAGTCACTCTGGAAACACCATATATTTT. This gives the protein CASSFSDSHSGNTIYF.

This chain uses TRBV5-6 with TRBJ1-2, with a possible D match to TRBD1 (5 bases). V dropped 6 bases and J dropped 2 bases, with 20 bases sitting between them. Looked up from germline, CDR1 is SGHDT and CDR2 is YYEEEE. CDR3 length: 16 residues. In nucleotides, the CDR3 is TGTGCCAGCATCACGGGGGTGCCAGATTTCAACTATGGCTACACCTTC. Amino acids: CASITGVPDFNYGYTF.

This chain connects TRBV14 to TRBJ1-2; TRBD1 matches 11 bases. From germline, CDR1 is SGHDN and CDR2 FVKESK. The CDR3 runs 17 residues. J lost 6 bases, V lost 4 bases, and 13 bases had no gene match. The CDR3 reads CASSRWTGGAFMDGYTF. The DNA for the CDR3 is TGTGCCAGCAGCCGATGGACAGGGGGCGCGTTCATGGATGGCTACACCTTC. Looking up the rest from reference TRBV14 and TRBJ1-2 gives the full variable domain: EAGVTQFPSHSVIEKGQTVTLRCDPISGHDNLYWYRRVMGKEIKFLLHFVKESKQDESGMPNNRFLAERTGGTYSTLKVQPAELEDSGVYFCASSRWTGGAFMDGYTFGSGTRLTVV.

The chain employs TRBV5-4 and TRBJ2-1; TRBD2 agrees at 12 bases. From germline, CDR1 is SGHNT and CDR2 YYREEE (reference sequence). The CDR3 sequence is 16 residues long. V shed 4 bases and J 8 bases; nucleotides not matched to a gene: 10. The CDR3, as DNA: TGTGCCAGCAGCGACCGACTAGCGGGAGAGATCGATGAGCAGTTCTTC. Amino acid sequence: CASSDRLAGEIDEQFF.

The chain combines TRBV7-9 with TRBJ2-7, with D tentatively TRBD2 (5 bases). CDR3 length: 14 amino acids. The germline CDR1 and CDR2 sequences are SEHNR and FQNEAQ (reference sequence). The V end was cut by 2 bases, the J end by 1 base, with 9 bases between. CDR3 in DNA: TGTGCCAGCAGCTTAAACTCGGGGTCCTACGAGCAGTACTTC. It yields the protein CASSLNSGSYEQYF.

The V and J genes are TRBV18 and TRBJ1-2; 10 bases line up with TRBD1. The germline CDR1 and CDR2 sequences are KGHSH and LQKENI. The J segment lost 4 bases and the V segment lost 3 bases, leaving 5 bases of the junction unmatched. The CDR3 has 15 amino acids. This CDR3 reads CASSPGTGDVYGYTF. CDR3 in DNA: TGTGCCAGCTCACCCGGGACAGGGGATGTCTATGGCTACACCTTC.

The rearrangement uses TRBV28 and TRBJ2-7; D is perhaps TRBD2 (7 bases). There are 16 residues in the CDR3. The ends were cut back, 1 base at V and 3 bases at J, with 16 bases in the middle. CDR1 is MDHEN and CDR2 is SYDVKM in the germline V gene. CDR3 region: CASSLSPAGAVYEQYF. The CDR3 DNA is TGTGCCAGCAGTTTATCCCCCGCGGGGGCCGTCTACGAGCAGTACTTC.

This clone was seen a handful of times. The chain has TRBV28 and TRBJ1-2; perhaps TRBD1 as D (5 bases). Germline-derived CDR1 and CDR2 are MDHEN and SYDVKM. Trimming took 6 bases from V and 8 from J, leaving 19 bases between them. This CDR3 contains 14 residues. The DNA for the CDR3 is TGTGCCAGCAGCTTGGGGCAGGTCCGAGGCGGCTACACCTTC. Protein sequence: CASSLGQVRGGYTF.

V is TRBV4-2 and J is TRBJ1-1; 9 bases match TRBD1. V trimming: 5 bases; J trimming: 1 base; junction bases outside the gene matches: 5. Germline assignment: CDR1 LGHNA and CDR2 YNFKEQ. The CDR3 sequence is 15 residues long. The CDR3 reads CASSRQGGENTEAFF. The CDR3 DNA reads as TGTGCCAGCAGCAGACAGGGGGGGGAGAACACTGAAGCTTTCTTT.

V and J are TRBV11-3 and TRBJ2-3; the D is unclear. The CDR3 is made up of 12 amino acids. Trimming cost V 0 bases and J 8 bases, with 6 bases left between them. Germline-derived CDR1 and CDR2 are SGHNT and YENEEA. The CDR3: CASSLETGTQYF. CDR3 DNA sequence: TGTGCCAGCAGCTTAGAAACCGGTACGCAGTATTTT.

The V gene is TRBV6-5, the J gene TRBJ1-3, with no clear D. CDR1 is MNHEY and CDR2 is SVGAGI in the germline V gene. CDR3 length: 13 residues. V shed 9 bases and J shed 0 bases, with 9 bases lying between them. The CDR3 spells CARALHSGNTIYF. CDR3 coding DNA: TGTGCCAGGGCCCTCCACTCTGGAAACACCATATATTTT.

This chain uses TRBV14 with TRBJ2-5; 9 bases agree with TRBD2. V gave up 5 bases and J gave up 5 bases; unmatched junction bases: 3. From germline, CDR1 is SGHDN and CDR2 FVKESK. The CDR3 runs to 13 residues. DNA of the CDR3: TGTGCCAGCAGCAGGGGACTAGCCGAGACCCAGTACTTC. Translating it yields CASSRGLAETQYF.

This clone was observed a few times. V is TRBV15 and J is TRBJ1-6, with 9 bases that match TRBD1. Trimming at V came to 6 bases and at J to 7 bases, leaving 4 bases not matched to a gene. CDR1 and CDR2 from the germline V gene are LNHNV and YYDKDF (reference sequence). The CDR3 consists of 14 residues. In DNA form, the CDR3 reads TGTGCCACCAGGGGACAGGGTAGGAATTCACCCCTCCACTTT. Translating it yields CATRGQGRNSPLHF.

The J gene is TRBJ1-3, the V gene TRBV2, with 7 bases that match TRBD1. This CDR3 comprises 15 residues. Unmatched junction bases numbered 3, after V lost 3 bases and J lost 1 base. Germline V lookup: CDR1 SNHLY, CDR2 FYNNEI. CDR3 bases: TGTGCCAGCAGTGATCAGGGGGGTTCTGGAAACACCATATATTTT. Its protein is CASSDQGGSGNTIYF.

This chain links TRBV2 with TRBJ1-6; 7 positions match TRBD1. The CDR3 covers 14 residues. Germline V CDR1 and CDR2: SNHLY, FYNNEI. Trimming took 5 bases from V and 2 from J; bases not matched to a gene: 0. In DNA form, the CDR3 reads TGTGCCAGCAGTCAGGGGGCCTATAATTCACCCCTCCACTTT. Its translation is CASSQGAYNSPLHF.

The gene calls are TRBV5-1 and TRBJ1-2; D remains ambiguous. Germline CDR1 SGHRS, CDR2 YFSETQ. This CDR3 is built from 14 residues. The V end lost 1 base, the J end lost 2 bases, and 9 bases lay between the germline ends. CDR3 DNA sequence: TGCGCCAGCAGCTTGAGTCAGGCGAACTATGGCTACACCTTC. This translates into CASSLSQANYGYTF.

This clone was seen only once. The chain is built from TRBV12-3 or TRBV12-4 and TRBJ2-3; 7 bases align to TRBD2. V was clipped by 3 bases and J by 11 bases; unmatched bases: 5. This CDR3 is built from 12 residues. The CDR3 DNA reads TGTGCCAGCAGTTTGGGCCAGCGGGAGCAGTATTTT. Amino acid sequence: CASSLGQREQYF.

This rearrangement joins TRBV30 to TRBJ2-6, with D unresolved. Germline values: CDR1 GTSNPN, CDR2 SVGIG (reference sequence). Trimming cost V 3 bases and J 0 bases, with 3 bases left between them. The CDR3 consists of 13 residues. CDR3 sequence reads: CAWRLSGANVLTF. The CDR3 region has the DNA TGTGCCTGGAGACTCTCTGGGGCCAACGTCCTGACTTTC.

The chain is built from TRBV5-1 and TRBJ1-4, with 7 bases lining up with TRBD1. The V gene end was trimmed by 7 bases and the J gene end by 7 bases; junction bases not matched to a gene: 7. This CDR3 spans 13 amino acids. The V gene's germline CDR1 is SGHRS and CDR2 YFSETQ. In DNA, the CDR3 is TGCGCCAGCGCGCGACAGGGAAGTGAAAAACTGTTTTTT. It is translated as CASARQGSEKLFF.

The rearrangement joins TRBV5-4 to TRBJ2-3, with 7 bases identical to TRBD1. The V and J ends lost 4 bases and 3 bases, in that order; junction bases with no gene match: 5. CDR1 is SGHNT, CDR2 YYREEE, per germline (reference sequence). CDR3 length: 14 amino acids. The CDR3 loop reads CASSVTDRTDTQYF. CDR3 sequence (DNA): TGTGCCAGCAGCGTGACGGACAGGACAGATACGCAGTATTTT.

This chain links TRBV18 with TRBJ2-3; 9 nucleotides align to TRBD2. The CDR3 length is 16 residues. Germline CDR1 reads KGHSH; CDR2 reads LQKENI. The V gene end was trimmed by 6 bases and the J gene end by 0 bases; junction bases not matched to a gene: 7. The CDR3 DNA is TGTGCCAGCTCCTCCTTAGCGGGAGAGAGCACAGATACGCAGTATTTT. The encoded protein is CASSSLAGESTDTQYF.

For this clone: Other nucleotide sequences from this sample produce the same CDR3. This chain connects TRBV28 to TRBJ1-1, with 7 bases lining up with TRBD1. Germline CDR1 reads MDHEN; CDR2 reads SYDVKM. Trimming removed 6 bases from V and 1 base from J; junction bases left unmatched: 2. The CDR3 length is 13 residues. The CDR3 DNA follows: TGTGCCAGCAGCAGGACAGGGAACACTGAAGCTTTCTTT. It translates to CASSRTGNTEAFF.

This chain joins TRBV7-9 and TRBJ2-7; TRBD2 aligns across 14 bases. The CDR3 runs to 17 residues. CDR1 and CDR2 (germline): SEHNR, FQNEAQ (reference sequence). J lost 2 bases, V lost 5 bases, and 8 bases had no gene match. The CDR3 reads CASSLTSGRAGTYEQYF. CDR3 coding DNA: TGTGCCAGCAGCCTGACTAGCGGGAGGGCCGGTACCTACGAGCAGTACTTC.

CDR3 sequence: CAISELAGPQGDEQFF. The CDR3 DNA follows: TGTGCCATCAGTGAGTTAGCGGGCCCCCAGGGCGATGAGCAGTTCTTC. The chain links TRBV10-3 to TRBJ2-1; 7 nucleotides agree with TRBD2. The germline V gene has CDR1 ENHRY and CDR2 SYGVKD. The CDR3 sequence is 16 residues long. Trimming at V came to 1 base and at J to 8 bases, leaving 11 bases not matched to a gene.

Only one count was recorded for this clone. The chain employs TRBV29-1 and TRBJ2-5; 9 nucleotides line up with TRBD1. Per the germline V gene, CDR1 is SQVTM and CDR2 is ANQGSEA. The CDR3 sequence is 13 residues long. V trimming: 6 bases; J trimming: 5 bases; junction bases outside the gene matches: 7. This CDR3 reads CSVRDRVWETQYF. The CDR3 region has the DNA TGCAGCGTCCGGGACAGGGTGTGGGAGACCCAGTACTTC.

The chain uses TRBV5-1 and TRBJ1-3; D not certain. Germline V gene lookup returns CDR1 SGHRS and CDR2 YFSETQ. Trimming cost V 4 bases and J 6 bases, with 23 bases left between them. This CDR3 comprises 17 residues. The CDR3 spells CASSGSVADTEANTIYF. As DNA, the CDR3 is TGCGCCAGCAGCGGATCCGTCGCAGATACCGAGGCAAACACCATATATTTT.

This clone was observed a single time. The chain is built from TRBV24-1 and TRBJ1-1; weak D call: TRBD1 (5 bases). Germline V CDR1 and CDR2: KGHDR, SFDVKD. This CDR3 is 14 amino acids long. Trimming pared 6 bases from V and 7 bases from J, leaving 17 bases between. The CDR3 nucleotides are TGTGCCACCAGTCGATTTCCGGGGACTGATGAAGCTTTCTTT. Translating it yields CATSRFPGTDEAFF.

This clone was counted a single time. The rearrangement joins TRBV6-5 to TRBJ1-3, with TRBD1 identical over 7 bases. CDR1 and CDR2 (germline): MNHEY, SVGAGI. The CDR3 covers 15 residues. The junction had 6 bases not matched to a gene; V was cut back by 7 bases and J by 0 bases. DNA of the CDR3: TGTGCCAGCACCACAGGGGCCAACTCTGGAAACACCATATATTTT. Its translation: CASTTGANSGNTIYF.

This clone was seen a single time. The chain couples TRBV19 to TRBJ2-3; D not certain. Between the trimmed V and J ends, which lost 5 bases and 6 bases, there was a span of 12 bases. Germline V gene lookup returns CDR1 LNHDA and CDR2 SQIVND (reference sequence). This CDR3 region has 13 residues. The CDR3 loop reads CASSPPWADTQYF. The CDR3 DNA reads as TGTGCCAGTAGTCCCCCTTGGGCTGATACGCAGTATTTT.